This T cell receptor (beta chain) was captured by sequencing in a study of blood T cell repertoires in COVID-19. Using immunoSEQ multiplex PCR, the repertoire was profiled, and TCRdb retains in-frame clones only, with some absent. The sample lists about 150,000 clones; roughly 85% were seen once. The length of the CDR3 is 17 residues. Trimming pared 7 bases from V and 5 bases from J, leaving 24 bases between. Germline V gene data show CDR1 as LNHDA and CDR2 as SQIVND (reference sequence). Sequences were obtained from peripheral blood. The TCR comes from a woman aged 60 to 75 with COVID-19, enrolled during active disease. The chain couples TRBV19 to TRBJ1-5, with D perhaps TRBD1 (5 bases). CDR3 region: CASTARGVRSRDQPQHF. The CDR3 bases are TGTGCCAGTACCGCCCGGGGGGTTAGAAGCAGAGATCAGCCCCAGCATTTT.